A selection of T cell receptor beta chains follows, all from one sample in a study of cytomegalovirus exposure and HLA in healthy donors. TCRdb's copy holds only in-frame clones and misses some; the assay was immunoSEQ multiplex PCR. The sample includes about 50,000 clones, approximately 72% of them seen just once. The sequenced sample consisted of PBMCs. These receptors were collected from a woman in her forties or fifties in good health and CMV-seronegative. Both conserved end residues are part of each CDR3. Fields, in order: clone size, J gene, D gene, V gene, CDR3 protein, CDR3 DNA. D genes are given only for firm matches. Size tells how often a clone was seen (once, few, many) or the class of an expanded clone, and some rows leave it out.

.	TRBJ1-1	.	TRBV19	CASTPLRSTSSNTEAFF	TGTGCCAGCACACCCCTGAGGTCAACCTCTTCGAACACTGAAGCTTTCTTT
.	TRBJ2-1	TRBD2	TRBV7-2	CASSLVTSGGHNEQFF	TGTGCCAGCAGCTTAGTGACTAGCGGGGGGCACAATGAGCAGTTCTTC
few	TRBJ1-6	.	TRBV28	CASSLGQNSPLHF	TGTGCCAGCAGTTTAGGACAGAATTCACCCCTCCACTTT
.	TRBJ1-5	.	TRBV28	CASSSGPQPQHF	TGTGCCAGCAGTTCCGGTCCTCAGCCCCAGCATTTT
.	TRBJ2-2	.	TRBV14	CASSQAPGINTGELFF	TGTGCCAGCAGCCAAGCACCAGGGATTAACACCGGGGAGCTGTTTTTT
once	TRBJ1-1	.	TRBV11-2	CASSLEQNTEAFF	TGTGCCAGCAGCTTAGAACAGAACACTGAAGCTTTCTTT
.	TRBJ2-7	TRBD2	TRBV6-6	CASSYSGREGVYEQYF	TGTGCCAGCAGTTATTCGGGGCGGGAGGGGGTCTACGAGCAGTACTTC
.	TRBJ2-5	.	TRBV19	CASAWGETQYF	TGTGCCAGTGCTTGGGGCGAGACCCAGTACTTC
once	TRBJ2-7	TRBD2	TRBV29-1	CSVGEGTYEQYF	TGCAGCGTTGGGGAGGGGACCTACGAGCAGTACTTC
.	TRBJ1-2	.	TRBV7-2	CAGSPGGVGYGYTF	TGTGCCGGCAGCCCGGGGGGCGTGGGCTATGGCTACACCTTC
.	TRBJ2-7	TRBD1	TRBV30	CAWDRGNPGRAYEQYF	TGTGCCTGGGACAGGGGGAACCCTGGGCGGGCCTACGAGCAGTACTTC
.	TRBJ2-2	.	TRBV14	CASSLWRGTGELFF	TGTGCCAGCAGCCTATGGAGGGGCACCGGGGAGCTGTTTTTT
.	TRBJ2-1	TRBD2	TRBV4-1	CASSQDASSGGNNEQFF	TGCGCCAGCAGCCAAGACGCCTCTAGCGGGGGGAACAATGAGCAGTTCTTC
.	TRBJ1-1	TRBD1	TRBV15	CATSPQTGGLGANTEAFF	TGTGCCACCAGCCCACAGACAGGGGGCCTGGGAGCGAACACTGAAGCTTTCTTT
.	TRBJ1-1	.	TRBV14	CASGRRNTEAFF	TGTGCCAGCGGGAGGAGGAACACTGAAGCTTTCTTT
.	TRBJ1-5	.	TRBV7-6	CASSLGGGWNQPQHF	TGTGCCAGCAGCTTAGGGGGGGGATGGAATCAGCCCCAGCATTTT
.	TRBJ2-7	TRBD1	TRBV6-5	CASSRQGTHGEQYF	TGTGCCAGCAGCCGACAGGGAACTCACGGCGAGCAGTACTTC
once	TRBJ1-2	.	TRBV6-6	CASSSADRFYGYTF	TGTGCCAGCAGTTCTGCTGACAGGTTTTATGGCTACACCTTC
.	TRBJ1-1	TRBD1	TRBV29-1	CSGGQGYGEAFF	TGCAGCGGCGGACAGGGCTATGGTGAAGCTTTCTTT
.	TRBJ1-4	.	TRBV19	CASRQTGSNEKLFF	TGTGCCAGTAGGCAGACAGGATCTAATGAAAAACTGTTTTTT
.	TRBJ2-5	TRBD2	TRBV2	CASSGAGAVTQYF	TGTGCCAGCAGTGGAGCGGGAGCAGTGACCCAGTACTTC
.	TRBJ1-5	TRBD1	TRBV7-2	CASTGQGDQPQHF	TGTGCCAGCACCGGACAGGGTGATCAGCCCCAGCATTTT
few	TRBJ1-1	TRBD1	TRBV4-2	CASSQTGTGNTEAFF	TGTGCCAGCAGCCAGACCGGGACAGGGAACACTGAAGCTTTCTTT
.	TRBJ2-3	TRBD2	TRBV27	CASSFASGRTDTQYF	TGTGCCAGCAGTTTTGCTAGCGGGAGGACAGATACGCAGTATTTT
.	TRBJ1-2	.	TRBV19	CASSARTVTYGYTF	TGTGCCAGTAGTGCCAGGACAGTAACCTATGGCTACACCTTC
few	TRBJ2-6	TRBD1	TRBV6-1	CASSGGTGGAGANVLTF	TGTGCCAGCAGTGGGGGGACAGGGGGTGCTGGGGCCAACGTCCTGACTTTC
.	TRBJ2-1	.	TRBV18	CASSPIASSYNEQFF	TGTGCCAGCTCACCAATTGCTAGCTCCTACAATGAGCAGTTCTTC
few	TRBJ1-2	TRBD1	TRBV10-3	CAISAGQAGLGYGYTF	TGTGCCATCAGCGCGGGACAGGCCGGATTGGGCTATGGCTACACCTTC
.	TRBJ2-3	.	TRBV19	CASSIEGPGDTQYF	TGTGCCAGTAGTATAGAAGGCCCGGGAGATACGCAGTATTTT
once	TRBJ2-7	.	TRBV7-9	CASSLVQGISYEQYF	TGTGCCAGCAGCTTAGTACAGGGAATCTCCTACGAGCAGTACTTC
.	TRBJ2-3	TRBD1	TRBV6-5	CASSPTGGITDTQYF	TGTGCCAGCAGTCCCACAGGGGGGATTACAGATACGCAGTATTTT
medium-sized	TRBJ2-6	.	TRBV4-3	CASSQSTGSGANVLTF	TGCGCCAGCAGCCAGTCAACAGGCTCTGGGGCCAACGTCCTGACTTTC
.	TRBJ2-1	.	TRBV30	CAWSARVRGEQFF	TGTGCCTGGTCAGCCCGGGTCCGGGGTGAGCAGTTCTTC
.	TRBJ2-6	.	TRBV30	CAWRAQGVGANVPTF	TGTGCCTGGAGAGCACAAGGGGTGGGGGCCAACGTCCCGACTTTC
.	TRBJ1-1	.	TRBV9	CASSPKDSTTEAFF	TGTGCCAGCAGTCCTAAAGACAGTACCACTGAAGCTTTCTTT
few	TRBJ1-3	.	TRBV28	CASSLALRGTIYF	TGTGCCAGCAGTTTAGCCCTCCGGGGCACCATATATTTT
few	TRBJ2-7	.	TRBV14	CASSQGNKGIYEQYF	TGTGCCAGCAGCCAAGGGAATAAGGGGATCTACGAGCAGTACTTC
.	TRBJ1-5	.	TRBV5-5	CASSLDGGVNQPQHF	TGTGCCAGCAGCTTGGATGGGGGGGTCAATCAGCCCCAGCATTTT
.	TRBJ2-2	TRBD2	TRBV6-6	CASSGLAGTGELFF	TGTGCCAGCAGCGGACTAGCGGGGACCGGGGAGCTGTTTTTT
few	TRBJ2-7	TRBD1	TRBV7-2	CASSLGPGGNWEQYF	TGTGCCAGCAGCTTAGGACCAGGGGGCAATTGGGAGCAGTACTTC
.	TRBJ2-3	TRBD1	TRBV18	CASSHRQGARTDTQYF	TGTGCCAGCTCCCACCGACAGGGGGCTCGCACAGATACGCAGTATTTT
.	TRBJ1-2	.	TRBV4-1	CASSQGRWNYGYTF	TGCGCCAGCAGCCAAGGGAGGTGGAACTATGGCTACACCTTC
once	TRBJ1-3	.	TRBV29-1	CSVESTEGNTIYF	TGCAGCGTGGAGTCGACAGAAGGAAACACCATATATTTT
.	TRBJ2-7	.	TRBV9	CASSVGDILGEQYF	TGTGCCAGCAGCGTAGGGGACATCCTAGGCGAGCAGTACTTC
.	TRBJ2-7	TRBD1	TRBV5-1	CASSFIPGTGGSYEQYF	TGCGCCAGCAGCTTTATTCCCGGGACAGGGGGCTCCTACGAGCAGTACTTC
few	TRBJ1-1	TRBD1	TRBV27	CASSLTGGASEAFF	TGTGCCAGCAGTTTAACAGGGGGCGCGTCTGAAGCTTTCTTT
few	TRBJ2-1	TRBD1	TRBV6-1	CASSVQGVSYNEQFF	TGTGCCAGCAGTGTGCAGGGGGTGTCCTACAATGAGCAGTTCTTC
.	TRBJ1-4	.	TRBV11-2	CASSLTGGGIELFF	TGTGCCAGCAGCCTAACGGGGGGTGGGATTGAACTGTTTTTT
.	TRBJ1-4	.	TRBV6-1	CASSTTATNEKLFF	TGTGCCAGCAGTACCACAGCAACTAATGAAAAACTGTTTTTT
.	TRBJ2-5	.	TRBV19	CASSIDGEETQYF	TGTGCCAGTAGTATAGATGGAGAAGAGACCCAGTACTTC
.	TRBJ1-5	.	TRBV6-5	CASRARNQPQHF	TGTGCCAGCAGGGCCCGTAATCAGCCCCAGCATTTT
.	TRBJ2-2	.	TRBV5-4	CASIEARTGELFF	TGTGCCAGCATCGAGGCGCGCACCGGGGAGCTGTTTTTT
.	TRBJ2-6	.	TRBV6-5	CASSTWGAGANVLTF	TGTGCCAGCAGTACGTGGGGGGCTGGGGCCAACGTCCTGACTTTC
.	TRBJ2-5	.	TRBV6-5	CASSQIDRRDRQYF	TGTGCCAGCAGCCAGATTGACAGGAGAGACAGGCAGTACTTC
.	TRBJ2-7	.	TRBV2	CASSLGTHYEQYF	TGTGCCAGCAGCCTCGGGACTCATTACGAGCAGTACTTC
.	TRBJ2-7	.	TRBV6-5	CASSSRGRIYF	TGTGCCAGCAGTTCCAGGGGTCGGATTTACTTC
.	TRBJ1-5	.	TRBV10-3	CAISEGWEVRPQHF	TGTGCCATCAGTGAGGGGTGGGAGGTTCGCCCCCAGCATTTT
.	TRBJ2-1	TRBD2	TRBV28	CASSSPLFTSGGAPTPVHEQFF	TGTGCCAGCAGTTCGCCCCTTTTTACTAGCGGGGGGGCCCCTACCCCCGTTCATGAGCAGTTCTTC
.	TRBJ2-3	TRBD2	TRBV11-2	CASSLAAGGTDTQYF	TGTGCCAGCAGCTTAGCAGCGGGGGGCACAGATACGCAGTATTTT
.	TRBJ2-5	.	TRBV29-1	CSVEYLTGRQETQYF	TGCAGCGTTGAATATCTGACAGGGAGGCAAGAGACCCAGTACTTC